The next 14 T cell receptor beta chains were all read from a single sample in a study of cytomegalovirus exposure and HLA in healthy donors. Primers: 60 Vbeta forward and 13 Jbeta reverse. Clones were read by immunoSEQ multiplex PCR, and TCRdb kept only the in-frame ones, dropping some. Here the sample spans 270,000 or so clones, about 93% being singletons. Sequenced: PBMCs. The receptors shown here come from a girl aged 2-10 years in good health and CMV-seronegative.

The chain recombines TRBV6-1 with TRBJ1-5, with D perhaps matching TRBD1 (6 bases). The CDR3 length is 14 residues. V was pared by 0 bases and J by 11 bases, with 14 bases between. Germline values: CDR1 MNHNS, CDR2 SASEGT. CDR3 in amino acids: CASSEARSGQTQHF. Written as DNA, the CDR3 is TGTGCCAGCAGTGAAGCCCGTTCGGGACAAACCCAGCATTTT.

The chain joins TRBV7-2 to TRBJ1-1, with D possibly TRBD1 on 5 matching bases. Trimming pared 3 bases from V and 0 bases from J, leaving 8 bases between. Germline CDR1 and CDR2: SGHTA and FQGNSA. The CDR3 loop spans 14 amino acids. The CDR3 DNA reads as TGTGCCAGCAGCTTCCGGGGGATGAACACTGAAGCTTTCTTT. Its translation: CASSFRGMNTEAFF.

V and J are TRBV19 and TRBJ2-5; D possibly corresponds to TRBD2 (7 bases). V lost 6 bases and J 4 bases, leaving 18 bases between the germline ends. Germline V CDR1 and CDR2: LNHDA, SQIVND (reference sequence). This CDR3 region has 15 residues. CDR3 sequence reads: CASRGAGDRRETQYF. DNA for the CDR3: TGTGCCAGTAGGGGGGCGGGAGATAGACGAGAGACCCAGTACTTC.

This chain connects TRBV28 to TRBJ1-6; 7 bases line up with TRBD1. Germline CDR1 reads MDHEN; CDR2 reads SYDVKM. J gave up 8 bases and V 2 bases, and 3 bases lay outside the gene matches. CDR3 length: 14 amino acids. In DNA form, the CDR3 reads TGTGCCAGCAGTTTAAGGCAGGGGGATTCACCCCTCCACTTT. This codes for CASSLRQGDSPLHF.

This chain uses TRBV10-3 with TRBJ2-3, with 10 bases matching TRBD2. V was pared by 10 bases and J by 4 bases, with 11 bases of the junction left unmatched. Germline V gene lookup returns CDR1 ENHRY and CDR2 SYGVKD. This CDR3 is 15 amino acids long. The CDR3 coding sequence is TGTGCCACAAGCGGGGGGGCAAACGGCCCAGATACGCAGTATTTT. Protein: CATSGGANGPDTQYF.

This clone was detected once. One end of the junction is discordant with germline, which a read error may explain. V and J are TRBV7-9 and TRBJ1-1, with TRBD1 identical over 12 bases. Germline values: CDR1 SEHNR, CDR2 FQNEAQ (reference sequence). This CDR3 is built from 16 residues. The CDR3 DNA is TGTTCCAGCAGCTTAGATGGGACAGGGGGCTTAACTGAAGCTTTCTTT. It encodes CSSSLDGTGGLTEAFF. Full variable domain (remainder filled in from reference TRBV7-9 and TRBJ1-1): DTGVSQNPRHKITKRGQNVTFRCDPISEHNRLYWYRQTLGQGPEFLTYFQNEAQLEKSRLLSDRFSAERPKGSFSTLEIQRTEQGDSAMYLCSSSLDGTGGLTEAFFGQGTRLTVV.

The chain recombines TRBV7-8 with TRBJ1-1; D is unclear. V was shortened by 4 bases and J by 7 bases, with 10 bases between the two germline ends. This CDR3 comprises 12 residues. CDR1 and CDR2 (germline): SGHVS, FQNEAQ. The CDR3: CASSSVLNEAFF. For the CDR3, the DNA is TGTGCCAGCAGCTCCGTACTTAATGAAGCTTTCTTT. The full variable domain, rest sourced from reference TRBV7-8 and TRBJ1-1, is GAGVSQSPRYKVAKRGQDVALRCDPISGHVSLFWYQQALGQGPEFLTYFQNEAQLDKSGLPSDRFFAERPEGSVSTLKIQRTQQEDSAVYLCASSSVLNEAFFGQGTRLTVV.

The V call is TRBV5-1, the J call TRBJ2-5, with 10 bases that match TRBD2. Germline V gene sequence: CDR1 SGHRS, CDR2 YFSETQ. Losses at the gene ends were 4 bases for V and 3 bases for J; bases not matched to a gene: 15. The CDR3 covers 18 residues. In DNA form, the CDR3 reads TGCGCCAGCAGCCCGCGATTAGCTAGCGGGGGTTTCGAAGAGACCCAGTACTTC. It translates to CASSPRLASGGFEETQYF. Combining the CDR3 with reference TRBV5-1 and TRBJ2-5 gives the whole variable domain KAGVTQTPRYLIKTRGQQVTLSCSPISGHRSVSWYQQTPGQGLQFLFEYFSETQRNKGNFPGRFSGRQFSNSRSEMNVSTLELGDSALYLCASSPRLASGGFEETQYFGPGTRLLVL.

In its sample, this clone was seen once. The chain links TRBV2 to TRBJ2-1; possibly TRBD2 for D (5 bases). The CDR3 is 15 residues long. Germline lookup yields CDR1 SNHLY and CDR2 FYNNEI. V was cut by 7 bases and J by 3 bases, with 16 bases left in between. CDR3 nucleotide sequence: TGTGCCAGCAAGATCAGCGGACTGATCTACAATGAGCAGTTCTTC. Translating it yields CASKISGLIYNEQFF.

This chain links TRBV15 with TRBJ1-5, with TRBD1 matching over 7 bases. The germline V gene encodes CDR1 LNHNV and CDR2 YYDKDF (reference sequence). The J segment lost 7 bases and the V segment lost 0 bases, leaving 12 bases of the junction unmatched. This CDR3 contains 17 residues. The CDR3 here is CATSRDSGDREEQPQHF. The CDR3 bases are TGTGCCACCAGCAGAGATTCGGGCGACAGGGAGGAGCAGCCCCAGCATTTT. Complete variable domain (other parts from reference TRBV15 and TRBJ1-5): DAMVIQNPRYQVTQFGKPVTLSCSQTLNHNVMYWYQQKSSQAPKLLFHYYDKDFNNEADTPDNFQSRRPNTSFCFLDIRSPGLGDTAMYLCATSRDSGDREEQPQHFGDGTRLSIL.

As to this clone: Distinct nucleotide sequences in the sample also encode this CDR3. The J gene is TRBJ2-7, the V gene TRBV7-2; no definite D call. Looked up from germline, CDR1 is SGHTA and CDR2 is FQGNSA. The CDR3 totals 12 residues. Trimming stripped 2 bases from V and 1 base from J, with 3 bases between. CDR3 amino acids: CASSLTSYEQYF. The CDR3 region has the DNA TGTGCCAGCAGCTTAACTTCCTACGAGCAGTACTTC.

V gene TRBV30 combines with J gene TRBJ1-4; D is uncertain. Germline V gene data show CDR1 as GTSNPN and CDR2 as SVGIG (reference sequence). There are 12 residues in the CDR3. V was trimmed by 1 base and J by 13 bases, leaving 13 bases between them. The CDR3 sequence is CAWSEIPGTLFF. CDR3 bases: TGTGCCTGGAGTGAAATTCCGGGTACACTGTTTTTT.

CDR3 loop: CASSQGPGRGNSNQPQHF. As DNA, the CDR3 is TGCGCCAGCAGCCAAGGCCCCGGCCGGGGGAATAGCAATCAGCCCCAGCATTTT. The chain couples TRBV4-1 to TRBJ1-5; tentative D call: TRBD1 (5 bases). The CDR3 runs to 18 residues. With 1 base removed from V and 0 bases from J, the gap between germline ends came to 16 bases. The V gene's germline CDR1 is MGHRA and CDR2 YSYEKL.

This chain connects TRBV11-2 to TRBJ2-5, with D possibly being TRBD2 (6 bases). Looked up from germline, CDR1 is SGHAT and CDR2 is FQNNGV. V lost 0 bases and J lost 4, with 6 bases in between. The CDR3 is 13 amino acids. CDR3 nucleotides: TGTGCCAGCAGCTTAGAGGGACTAGAGACCCAGTACTTC. Translated, it gives CASSLEGLETQYF.